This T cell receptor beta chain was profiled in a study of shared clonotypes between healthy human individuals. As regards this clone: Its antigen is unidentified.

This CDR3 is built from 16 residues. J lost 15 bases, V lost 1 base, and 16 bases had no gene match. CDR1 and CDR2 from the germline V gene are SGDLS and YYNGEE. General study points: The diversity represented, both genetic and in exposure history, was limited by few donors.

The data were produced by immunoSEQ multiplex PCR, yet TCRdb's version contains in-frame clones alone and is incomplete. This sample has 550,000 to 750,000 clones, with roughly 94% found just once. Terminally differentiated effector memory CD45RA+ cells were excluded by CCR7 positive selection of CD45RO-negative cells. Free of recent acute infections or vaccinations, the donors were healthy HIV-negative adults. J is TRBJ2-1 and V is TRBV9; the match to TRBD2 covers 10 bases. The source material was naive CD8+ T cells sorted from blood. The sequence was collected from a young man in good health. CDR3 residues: CASSVYSGGKGHLAFF. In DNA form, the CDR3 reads TGTGCCAGCAGCGTATATAGCGGGGGGAAGGGGCACCTGGCGTTCTTC.